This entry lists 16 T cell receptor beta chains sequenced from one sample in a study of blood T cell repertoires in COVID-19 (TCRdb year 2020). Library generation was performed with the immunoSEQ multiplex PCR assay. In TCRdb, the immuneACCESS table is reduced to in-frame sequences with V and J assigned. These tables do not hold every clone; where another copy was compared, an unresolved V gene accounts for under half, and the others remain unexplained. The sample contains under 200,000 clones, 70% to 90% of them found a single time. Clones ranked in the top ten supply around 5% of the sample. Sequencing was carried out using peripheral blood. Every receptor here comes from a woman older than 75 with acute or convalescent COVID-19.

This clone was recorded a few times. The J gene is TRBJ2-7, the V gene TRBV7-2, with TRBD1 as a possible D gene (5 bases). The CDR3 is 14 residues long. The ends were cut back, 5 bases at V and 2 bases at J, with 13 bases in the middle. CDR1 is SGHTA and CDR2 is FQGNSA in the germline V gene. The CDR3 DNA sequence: TGTGCCAGCAGCGGTGGGGCAGGCACCTACGAGCAGTACTTC. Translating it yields CASSGGAGTYEQYF.

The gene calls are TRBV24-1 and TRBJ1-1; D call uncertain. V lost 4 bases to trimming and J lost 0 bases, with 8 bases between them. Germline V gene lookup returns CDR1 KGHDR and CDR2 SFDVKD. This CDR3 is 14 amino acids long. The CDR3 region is CATSDAGLNTEAFF. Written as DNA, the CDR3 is TGTGCCACCAGTGACGCAGGCTTGAACACTGAAGCTTTCTTT.

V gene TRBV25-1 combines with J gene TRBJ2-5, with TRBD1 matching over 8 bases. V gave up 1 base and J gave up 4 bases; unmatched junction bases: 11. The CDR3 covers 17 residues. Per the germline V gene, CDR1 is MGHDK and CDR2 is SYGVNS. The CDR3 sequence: CASSESGRGQFRETQYF. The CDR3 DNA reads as TGTGCCAGCAGTGAATCGGGCAGGGGGCAGTTTCGAGAGACCCAGTACTTC.

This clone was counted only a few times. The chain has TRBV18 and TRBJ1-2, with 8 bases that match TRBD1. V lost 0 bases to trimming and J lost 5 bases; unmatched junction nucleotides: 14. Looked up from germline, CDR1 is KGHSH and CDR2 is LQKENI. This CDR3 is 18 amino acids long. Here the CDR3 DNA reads TGTGCCAGCTCACCACCCGGGACAGGTGCCGTAAAAGGGTATGGCTACACCTTC. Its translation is CASSPPGTGAVKGYGYTF.

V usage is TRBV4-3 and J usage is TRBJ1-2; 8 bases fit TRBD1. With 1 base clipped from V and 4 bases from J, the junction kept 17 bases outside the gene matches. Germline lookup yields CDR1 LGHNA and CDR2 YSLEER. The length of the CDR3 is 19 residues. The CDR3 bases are TGCGCCAGCAGCCAAGCCAGGACAGGGCGATGGTCAAAAGGCTATGGCTACACCTTC. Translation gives CASSQARTGRWSKGYGYTF.

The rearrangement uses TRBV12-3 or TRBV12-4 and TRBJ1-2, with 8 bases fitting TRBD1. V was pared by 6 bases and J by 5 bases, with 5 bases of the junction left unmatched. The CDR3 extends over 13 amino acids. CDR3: CASRPTGGYGYTF. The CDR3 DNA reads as TGTGCCAGCAGACCCACAGGGGGGTATGGCTACACCTTC.

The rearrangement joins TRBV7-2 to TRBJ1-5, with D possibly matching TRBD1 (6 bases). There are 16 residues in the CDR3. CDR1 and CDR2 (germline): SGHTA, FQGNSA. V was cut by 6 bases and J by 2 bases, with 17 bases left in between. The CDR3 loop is CASSRQGNKGNQPQHF. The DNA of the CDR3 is TGTGCCAGCAGTCGTCAGGGGAACAAGGGCAATCAGCCCCAGCATTTT.

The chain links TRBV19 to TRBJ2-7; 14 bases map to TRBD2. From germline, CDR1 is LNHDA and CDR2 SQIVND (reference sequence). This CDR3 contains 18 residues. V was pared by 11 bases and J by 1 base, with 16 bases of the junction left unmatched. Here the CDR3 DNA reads TGTGCCGGTTTGATTCGGGGACTAGCGGGAGCGGTATCCTACGAGCAGTACTTC. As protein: CAGLIRGLAGAVSYEQYF.

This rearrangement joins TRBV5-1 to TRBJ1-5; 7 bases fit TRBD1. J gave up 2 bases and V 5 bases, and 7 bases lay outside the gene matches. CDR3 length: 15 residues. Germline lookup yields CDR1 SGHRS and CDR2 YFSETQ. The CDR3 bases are TGCGCCAGCAGACCAGGGGGGACGGGCAATCAGCCCCAGCATTTT. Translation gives CASRPGGTGNQPQHF.

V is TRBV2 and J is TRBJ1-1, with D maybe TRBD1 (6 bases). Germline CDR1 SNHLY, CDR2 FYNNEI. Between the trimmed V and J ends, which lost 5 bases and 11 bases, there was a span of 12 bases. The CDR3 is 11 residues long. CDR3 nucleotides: TGTGCCAGCAGTTGGGGGCGGCAGGCTTTCTTT. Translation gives CASSWGRQAFF.

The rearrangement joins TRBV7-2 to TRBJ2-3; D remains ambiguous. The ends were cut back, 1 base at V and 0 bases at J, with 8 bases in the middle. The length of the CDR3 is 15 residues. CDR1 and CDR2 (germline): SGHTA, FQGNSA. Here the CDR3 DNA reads TGTGCCAGCAGCTTAGGTGTCGGTAGCACAGATACGCAGTATTTT. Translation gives CASSLGVGSTDTQYF.

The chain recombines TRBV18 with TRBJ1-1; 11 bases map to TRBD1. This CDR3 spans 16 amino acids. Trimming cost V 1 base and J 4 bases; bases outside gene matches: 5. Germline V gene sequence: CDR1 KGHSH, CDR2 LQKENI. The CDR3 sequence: CASSPLIGQGATEAFF. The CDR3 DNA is TGTGCCAGCTCACCACTAATTGGACAGGGGGCCACTGAAGCTTTCTTT. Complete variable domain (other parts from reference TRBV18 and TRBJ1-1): NAGVMQNPRHLVRRRGQEARLRCSPMKGHSHVYWYRQLPEEGLKFMVYLQKENIIDESGMPKERFSAEFPKEGPSILRIQQVVRGDSAAYFCASSPLIGQGATEAFFGQGTRLTVV.

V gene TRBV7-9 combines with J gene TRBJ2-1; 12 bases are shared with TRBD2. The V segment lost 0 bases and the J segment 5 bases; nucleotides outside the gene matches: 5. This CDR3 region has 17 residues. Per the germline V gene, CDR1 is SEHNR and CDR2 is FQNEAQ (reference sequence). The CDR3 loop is CASSLAQGLAGNNEQFF. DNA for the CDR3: TGTGCCAGCAGCTTAGCCCAAGGACTAGCGGGAAACAATGAGCAGTTCTTC.

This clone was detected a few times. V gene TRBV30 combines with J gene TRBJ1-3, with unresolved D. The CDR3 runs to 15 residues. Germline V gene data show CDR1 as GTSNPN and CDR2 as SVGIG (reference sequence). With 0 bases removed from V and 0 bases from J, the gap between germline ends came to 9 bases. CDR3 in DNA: TGTGCCTGGAGTGTACAGCAGTACTCTGGAAACACCATATATTTT. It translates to CAWSVQQYSGNTIYF.

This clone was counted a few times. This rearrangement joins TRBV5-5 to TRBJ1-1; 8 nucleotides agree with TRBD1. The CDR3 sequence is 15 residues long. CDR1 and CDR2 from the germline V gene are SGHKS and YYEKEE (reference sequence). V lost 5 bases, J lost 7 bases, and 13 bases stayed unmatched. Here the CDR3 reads CASRDRERGVYEAFF. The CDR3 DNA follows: TGTGCCAGCAGGGACAGGGAGAGGGGGGTTTATGAAGCTTTCTTT. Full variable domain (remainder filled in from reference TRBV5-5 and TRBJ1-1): DAGVTQSPTHLIKTRGQQVTLRCSPISGHKSVSWYQQVLGQGPQFIFQYYEKEERGRGNFPDRFSARQFPNYSSELNVNALLLGDSALYLCASRDRERGVYEAFFGQGTRLTVV.

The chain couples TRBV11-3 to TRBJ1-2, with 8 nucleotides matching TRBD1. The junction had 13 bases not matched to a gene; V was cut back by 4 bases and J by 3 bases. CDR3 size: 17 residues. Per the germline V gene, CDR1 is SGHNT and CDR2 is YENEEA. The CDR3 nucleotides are TGTGCCAGCAGCTCCAGCCTCGGACAGGGAACGGACTATGGCTACACCTTC. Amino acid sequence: CASSSSLGQGTDYGYTF.